What follows is one T cell receptor (beta chain) and its context. Its matching antigen is unknown. The CDR3 extends over 16 amino acids. Germline V lookup: CDR1 SGDLS, CDR2 YYNGEE. The data originate from a study of T cells expressing NK-cell markers. Study-wide background: Underlying the TCR beta repertoires were sorted CD3+CD56+NKG2C+, CD3+CD56+NKG2C- and CD3+CD56-NKG2C+ T cells.

The authors made TCR beta cDNA libraries by 5'RACE template switching. This switching added a universal primer site and UMIs. TCRdb re-called the 5' RACE reads and gives one entry per CDR3 protein, without DNA. The table lists roughly 180,000 distinct CDR3 sequences. Whole-study results and caveats: Whether expanded NKG2C+ T cell clones were HCMV-specific remained unclear.

The source of this sequence is a woman between 18 and 70 years old in good health. Sequencing was carried out using blood T cells: a sorted CD56 or NKG2C T cell subset, CD4+ or CD8+ T cells, or bulk PBMC T cells (not recorded which). V is TRBV9 and J is TRBJ2-3; TCRdb gives TRBD2 as the D gene, but with no DNA this cannot be confirmed. This CDR3 is CASARGLALSTDTQYF. Variable domain in full (rest from reference TRBV9 and TRBJ2-3): DSGVTQTPKHLITATGQRVTLRCSPRSGDLSVYWYQQSLDQGLQFLIQYYNGEERAKGNILERFSAQQFPDLHSELNLSSLELGDSALYFCASARGLALSTDTQYFGPGTRLTVL.